This T cell receptor beta chain was retrieved from a study of T cells in Graves' hyperthyroidism and ophthalmopathy. The wider study: Before treatment of any kind, peripheral blood was taken at initial diagnosis.

Stable Graves' hyperthyroidism denoted no ophthalmopathy progression over 18 months. Researchers amplified the TCR beta CDR3 regions from RNA transcripts. RT-PCR in the first round (using the HTBI primer set) targeted the TCR CDR3. TCRdb re-called the multiplex PCR reads through MiXCR, storing one row per CDR3 protein. The table has 600,000 to 750,000 distinct CDR3 sequences, 17% seen once. This sequence originates from a man aged 45-60 years with Graves' hyperthyroidism. Sequences were obtained from blood.

The DNA of the CDR3 is TGTGCCAGCAGTTTATTAGGGTGGCAGAACGAGCAGTACTTC. Encoded protein: CASSLLGWQNEQYF. This chain connects TRBV28 to TRBJ2-7; D ambiguous. Germline loops: CDR1 MDHEN, CDR2 SYDVKM. The CDR3 is 14 amino acids. The V gene lost 1 base and the J gene lost 5 bases, with 12 bases spanning the gap.